The 4 T cell receptor beta chains presented below share a single source sample, sequenced in a study of T cells in Graves' hyperthyroidism and ophthalmopathy. Amplified TCR beta CDR3 regions derived from RNA transcripts. Using the HTBI primer set, a first-round RT-PCR was run on the TCR CDR3. TCRdb re-analysed the multiplex PCR reads in MiXCR, keeping a single row per CDR3 protein. The sample holds around 240,000 distinct CDR3 sequences, about 15% seen once. The specimen sequenced was blood. These receptors all stem from a woman younger than 35 with Graves' ophthalmopathy.

This clonotype occurred a few times. The J gene is TRBJ2-6, the V gene TRBV25-1, with a tentative D call TRBD1 (6 bases). CDR1 is MGHDK, CDR2 SYGVNS, per germline. V lost 6 bases and J lost 2, with 11 bases in between. The CDR3 consists of 15 residues. CDR3: CASRGAGAGANVLTF. The CDR3 nucleotides are TGTGCCAGCAGGGGGGCGGGCGCTGGGGCCAACGTCCTGACTTTC.

This clonotype has a count of ten or more. The gene calls are TRBV11-3 and TRBJ2-7; 9 bases line up with TRBD2. The J segment lost 5 bases and the V segment lost 4 bases, leaving 9 bases of the junction unmatched. Germline CDR1 reads SGHNT; CDR2 reads YENEEA. CDR3 size: 15 residues. The CDR3 nucleotides are TGTGCCAGCAGCTCGAACTTAGCGGGGGAAGACGAGCAGTACTTC. This translates into CASSSNLAGEDEQYF.

This clonotype came up many times. V and J are TRBV6-1 and TRBJ1-2; maybe TRBD1 (5 bases). CDR3 length: 13 residues. V was clipped by 7 bases and J by 5 bases, with 14 bases between them. From germline, CDR1 is MNHNS and CDR2 SASEGT. The CDR3 reads CASTRAGEYGYTF. The CDR3 coding sequence is TGTGCCAGCACCAGAGCGGGGGAATATGGCTACACCTTC.

This clonotype was counted many times. The junction differs from germline at one of its ends, possibly a read error. The V and J genes are TRBV7-2 and TRBJ2-5; a possible D gene is TRBD1 (6 bases). The CDR3 extends over 15 amino acids. CDR1 SGHTA and CDR2 FQGNSA come from the germline V gene. DNA for the CDR3: TGTGCCAGCAGCCCCACCGGACAGTTCCAAGGGACCCAGTACTTC. Translation: CASSPTGQFQGTQYF.